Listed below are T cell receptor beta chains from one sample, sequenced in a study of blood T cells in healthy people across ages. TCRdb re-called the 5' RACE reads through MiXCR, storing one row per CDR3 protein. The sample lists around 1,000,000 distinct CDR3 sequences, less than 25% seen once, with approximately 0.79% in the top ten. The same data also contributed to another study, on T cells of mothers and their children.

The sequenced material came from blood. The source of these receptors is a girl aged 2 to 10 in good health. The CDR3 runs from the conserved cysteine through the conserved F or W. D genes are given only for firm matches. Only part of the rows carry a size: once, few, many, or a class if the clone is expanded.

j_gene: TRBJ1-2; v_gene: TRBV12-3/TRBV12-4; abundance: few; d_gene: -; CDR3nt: TGTGCCAGCAACCAGGGGCTAGGCTACACCTTC; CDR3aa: CASNQGLGYTF
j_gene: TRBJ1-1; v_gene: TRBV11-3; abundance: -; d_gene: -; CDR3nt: TGTGCCAGCAGCCCCCGGGGTAACATGGGCACTGAAGCTTTCTTT; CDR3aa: CASSPRGNMGTEAFF
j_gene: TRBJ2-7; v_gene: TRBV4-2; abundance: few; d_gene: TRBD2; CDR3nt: TGTGCCAGCAGCCAAGTCGGACTAGCGGGAGGCTACGAGCAGTACTTC; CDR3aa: CASSQVGLAGGYEQYF
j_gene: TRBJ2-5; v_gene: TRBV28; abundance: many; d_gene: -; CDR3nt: TGTGCCAGCAGTCCTCAGGCTAGGGGACAAGAGACCCAGTACTTC; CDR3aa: CASSPQARGQETQYF
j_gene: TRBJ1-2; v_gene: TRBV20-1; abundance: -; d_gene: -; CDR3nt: TGCAGTGCCAAGACAGCTAACTATGGCTACACCTTC; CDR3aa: CSAKTANYGYTF
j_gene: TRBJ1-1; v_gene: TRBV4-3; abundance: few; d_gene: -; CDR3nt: TGCGCCAGCAGCCAAGATCGGTTAAACACTGAAGCTTTCTTT; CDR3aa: CASSQDRLNTEAFF
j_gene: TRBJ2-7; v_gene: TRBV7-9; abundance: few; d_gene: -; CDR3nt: TGTGCCAGCTCCTCAACGCGGGGCAAACCTTCCTACGAGCAGTACTTC; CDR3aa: CASSSTRGKPSYEQYF
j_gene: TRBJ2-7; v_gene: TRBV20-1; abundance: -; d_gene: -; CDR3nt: TGCAGTGCTAGAGATTGGAAGGGGTTAGTGGACGAGCAGTACTTC; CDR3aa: CSARDWKGLVDEQYF
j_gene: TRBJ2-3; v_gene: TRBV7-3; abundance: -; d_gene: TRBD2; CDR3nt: TGTGCCAGCAGCGAAAGCGGGGGGCTTCATACGCAGTATTTT; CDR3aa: CASSESGGLHTQYF
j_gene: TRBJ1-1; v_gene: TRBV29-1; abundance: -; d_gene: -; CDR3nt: TGCAGCACCGGCTACTTGAACACTGAAGCTTTCTTT; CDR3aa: CSTGYLNTEAFF
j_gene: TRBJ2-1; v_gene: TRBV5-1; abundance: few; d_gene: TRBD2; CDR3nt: TGCGCCAGCAGCTTGGTGGGACTAGCGGGGGCAATTGAGCAGTTCTTC; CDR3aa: CASSLVGLAGAIEQFF
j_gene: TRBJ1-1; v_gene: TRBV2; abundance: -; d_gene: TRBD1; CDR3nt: TGTGCCAGCAGTGTAGGGAACCCGGGACAGGAAGCTTTCTTT; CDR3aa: CASSVGNPGQEAFF
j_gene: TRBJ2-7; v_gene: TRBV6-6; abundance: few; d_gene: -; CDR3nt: TGTGCCAGCAGTGGGGCTCCCAGCTCCTACGAGCAGTACTTC; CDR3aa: CASSGAPSSYEQYF
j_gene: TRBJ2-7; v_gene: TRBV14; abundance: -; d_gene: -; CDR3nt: TGTGCCAGCAGCCAAACCAGCTACTACGAGCAGTACTTC; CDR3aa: CASSQTSYYEQYF
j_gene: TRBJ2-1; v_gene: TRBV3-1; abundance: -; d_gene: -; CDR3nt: TGTGCCAGCAGCGCAATCAATGAGCAGTTCTTC; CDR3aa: CASSAINEQFF
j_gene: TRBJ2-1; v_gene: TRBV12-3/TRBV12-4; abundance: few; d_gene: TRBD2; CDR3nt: TGTGCCAGCAGCTTCCGGGACTACTACAATGAGCAGTTCTTC; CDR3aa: CASSFRDYYNEQFF
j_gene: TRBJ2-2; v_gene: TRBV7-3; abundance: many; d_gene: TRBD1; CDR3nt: TGTGCCAGCAGGCTGGACAGGGCCACCGGGGAGCTGTTTTTT; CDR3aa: CASRLDRATGELFF
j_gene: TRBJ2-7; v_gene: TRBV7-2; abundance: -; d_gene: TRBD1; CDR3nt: TGTGCCAGCAGCTTAGACTGGACAGGAGTCTACGAGCAGTACTTC; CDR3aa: CASSLDWTGVYEQYF
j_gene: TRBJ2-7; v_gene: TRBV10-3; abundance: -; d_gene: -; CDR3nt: TGTGCCATCAGTGACGGACGGGCCGCCTCCTACGAGCAGTACTTC; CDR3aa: CAISDGRAASYEQYF
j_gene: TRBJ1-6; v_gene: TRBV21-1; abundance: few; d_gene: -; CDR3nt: TGTGCCAGCAGCGCAGCCGGGACAGGCCTAAATTCACCCCTCCACTTT; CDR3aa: CASSAAGTGLNSPLHF
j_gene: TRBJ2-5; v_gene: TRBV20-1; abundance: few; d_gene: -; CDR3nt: TGCAGTGCTAGAGATCTGGGACAAAAGTATGAGACCCAGTACTTC; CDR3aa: CSARDLGQKYETQYF
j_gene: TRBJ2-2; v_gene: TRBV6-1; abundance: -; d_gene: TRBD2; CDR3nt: TGTGCCAGCAACGAAGCGGGAGGAAACACCGGGGAGCTGTTTTTT; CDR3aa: CASNEAGGNTGELFF
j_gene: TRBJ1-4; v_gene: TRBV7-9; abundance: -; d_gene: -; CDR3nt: TGTGCCAGCAATAGGGTTTCAGGGACTAATGAAAAACTGTTTTTT; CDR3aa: CASNRVSGTNEKLFF
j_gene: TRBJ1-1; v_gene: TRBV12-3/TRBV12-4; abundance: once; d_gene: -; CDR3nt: TGTGCCAGCAGTACCAATTGGGACACTGAAGCTTTCTTT; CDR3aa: CASSTNWDTEAFF
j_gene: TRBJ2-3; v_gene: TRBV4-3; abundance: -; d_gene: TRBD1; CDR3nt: TGCGCCAGCAGCCAAGATCGGGACAGGGGGCGCGATACGCAGTATTTT; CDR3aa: CASSQDRDRGRDTQYF
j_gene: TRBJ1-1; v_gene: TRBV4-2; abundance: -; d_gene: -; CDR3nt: TGTGCCAGCAGCCAAGAGATTATGACGACTGAAGCGTTTATGAACACTGAAGCTTTCTTT; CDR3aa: CASSQEIMTTEAFMNTEAFF
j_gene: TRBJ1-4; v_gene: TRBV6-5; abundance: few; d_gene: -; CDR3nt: TGTGCCAGCCCCACGGAGGGAGGGGAACTGTTTTTT; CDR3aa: CASPTEGGELFF
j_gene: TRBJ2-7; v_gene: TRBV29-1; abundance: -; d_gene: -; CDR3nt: TGCAGCGTTGGCGGGCTCGAGCAGTACTTC; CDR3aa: CSVGGLEQYF
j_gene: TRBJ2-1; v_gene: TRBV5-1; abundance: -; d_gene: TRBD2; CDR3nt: TGCGCCAGCAGCATCGGGACTAGCGGGGGATCTGAGCAGTTCTTC; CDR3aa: CASSIGTSGGSEQFF
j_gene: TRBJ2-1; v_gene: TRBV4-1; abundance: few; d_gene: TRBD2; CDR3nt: TGCGCCAGCAGCCAAGGGCCTAGCGGGAGCTTCCGCAATGAGCAGTTCTTC; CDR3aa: CASSQGPSGSFRNEQFF
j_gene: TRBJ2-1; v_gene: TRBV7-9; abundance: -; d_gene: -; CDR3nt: TGTGCCAGCAGCTCAGGACTCCCGGGCGATGAGCAGTTCTTC; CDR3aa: CASSSGLPGDEQFF
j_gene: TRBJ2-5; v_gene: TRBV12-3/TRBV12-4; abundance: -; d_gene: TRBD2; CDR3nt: TGTGCCAGCAGCGAAGCGGGAGTGTCGACCCAGTACTTC; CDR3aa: CASSEAGVSTQYF
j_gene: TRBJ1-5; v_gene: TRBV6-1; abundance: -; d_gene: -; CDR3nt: TGTGCCAGCAGGTTGGAGGGGTATAGCAATCAGCCCCAGCATTTT; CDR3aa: CASRLEGYSNQPQHF
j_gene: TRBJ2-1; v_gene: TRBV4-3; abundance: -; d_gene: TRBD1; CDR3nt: TGCGCCAGCAGCCAAGACCTCACAGGGGGCGCGATCAATGAGCAGTTCTTC; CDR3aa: CASSQDLTGGAINEQFF
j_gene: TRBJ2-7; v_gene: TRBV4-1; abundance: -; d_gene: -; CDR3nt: TGCGCCAGCAGCCAGAGACTCCCGGACTTGGGGATCTACGAGCAGTACTTC; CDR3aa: CASSQRLPDLGIYEQYF
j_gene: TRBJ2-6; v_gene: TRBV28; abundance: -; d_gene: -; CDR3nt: TGTGCCAGCAGTTCGTCAGGACAGCCCCGCTCTGGGGCCAACGTCCTGACTTTC; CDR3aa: CASSSSGQPRSGANVLTF
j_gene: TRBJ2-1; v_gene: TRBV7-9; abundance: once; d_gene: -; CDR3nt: TGTGCCAGCAGCCCGAGGCGGACGGGAACTTTCATTGAGCAGTTCTTC; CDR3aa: CASSPRRTGTFIEQFF
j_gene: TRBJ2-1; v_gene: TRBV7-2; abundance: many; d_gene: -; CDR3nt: TGTGCCAGCAGCTTCGGGGACAATGAGCAGTTCTTC; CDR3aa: CASSFGDNEQFF
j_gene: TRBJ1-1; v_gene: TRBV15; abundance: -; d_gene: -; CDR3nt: TGTGCCACCAGCAATCTCCTTGGGGCGCCGAACACTGAAGCTTTCTTT; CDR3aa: CATSNLLGAPNTEAFF
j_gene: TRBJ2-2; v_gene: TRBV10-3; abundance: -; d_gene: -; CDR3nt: TGTGCCATCAGTGGCCTGCCGAGGCACACCGGGGAGCTGTTTTTT; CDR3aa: CAISGLPRHTGELFF
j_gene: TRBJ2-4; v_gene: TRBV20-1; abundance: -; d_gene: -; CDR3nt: TGCAGTGCCAATTTCGGGCGAGGAGACATTCAGTACTTC; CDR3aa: CSANFGRGDIQYF
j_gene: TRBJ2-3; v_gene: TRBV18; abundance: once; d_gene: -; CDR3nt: TGTGCCAGCTCACCTCCAGGGGTCAGAGATACGCAGTATTTT; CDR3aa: CASSPPGVRDTQYF
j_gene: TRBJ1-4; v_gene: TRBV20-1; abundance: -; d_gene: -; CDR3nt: TGCAGTGCTGGACTCGGGACAAATAATGAAAAACTGTTTTTT; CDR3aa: CSAGLGTNNEKLFF
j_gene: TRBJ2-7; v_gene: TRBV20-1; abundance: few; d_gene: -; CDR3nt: TGCAGTGCTAGAGAGGAACGAGGGTCCTACGAGCAGTACTTC; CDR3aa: CSAREERGSYEQYF
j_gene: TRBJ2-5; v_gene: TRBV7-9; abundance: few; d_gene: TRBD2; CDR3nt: TGTGCCAGCAGCTCAGCGCCTAGCGGGTCTTGGGAGACCCAGTACTTC; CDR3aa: CASSSAPSGSWETQYF
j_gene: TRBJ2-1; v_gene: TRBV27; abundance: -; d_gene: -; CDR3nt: TGTGCCAGCATCCCTCTGGGCGCGGGAAATGAGCAGTTCTTC; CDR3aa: CASIPLGAGNEQFF
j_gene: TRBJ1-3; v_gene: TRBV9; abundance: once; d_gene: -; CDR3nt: TGTGCCAACAGCGTATCAGGAAACACCATATATTTT; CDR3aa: CANSVSGNTIYF
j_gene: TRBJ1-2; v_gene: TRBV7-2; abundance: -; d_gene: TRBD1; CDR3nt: TGTGCCAGCAGCGCCACCGGGACAGGGGATGGCTACACCTTC; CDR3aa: CASSATGTGDGYTF